The 32 T cell receptor beta chains below all came from one sample that was sequenced in a study of memory CD4+ T cells and cytomegalovirus serostatus. The sort gate was single viable CD3+CD4+CD8-CD45RO+ cells for memory CD4+ T cells. Libraries were prepared by immunoSEQ multiplex PCR; TCRdb keeps only in-frame clonotypes and omits some of them. This repertoire shows 50,000 or so clones, 70% to 75% found once; its top ten account for about 1.1%. Source material: memory CD4+ T cells from blood. The receptor set was obtained from an adult in good health and CMV-seropositive.

CDR3 sequence: CATSSTSGVSYEQYF. As DNA, the CDR3 is TGTGCCACCAGCAGTACTAGCGGGGTATCCTACGAGCAGTACTTC. The chain couples TRBV15 to TRBJ2-7, with 10 bases lining up with TRBD2. Trimming cost V 3 bases and J 1 base; bases outside gene matches: 3. CDR3 length: 15 residues. Germline V gene data show CDR1 as LNHNV and CDR2 as YYDKDF (reference sequence).

The V call is TRBV19, the J call TRBJ2-7, with 10 nucleotides matching TRBD1. Unmatched junction bases numbered 16, after V lost 6 bases and J lost 2 bases. Per the germline V gene, CDR1 is LNHDA and CDR2 is SQIVND (reference sequence). The CDR3 sequence is 18 residues long. CDR3: CASSRRGTGDRLAYEQYF. The CDR3 DNA reads as TGTGCCAGTAGCCGGAGGGGGACAGGGGATCGTTTGGCCTACGAGCAGTACTTC.

The rearrangement joins TRBV19 to TRBJ2-7; D might be TRBD2 (6 bases). Trimming stripped 5 bases from V and 9 bases from J, with 17 bases between. Germline values: CDR1 LNHDA, CDR2 SQIVND (reference sequence). This CDR3 has 13 residues. The CDR3, as DNA: TGTGCCAGTAGTGGAATGGGAGGCGCGGGGCAGTACTTC. This sequence encodes CASSGMGGAGQYF.

J is TRBJ1-2 and V is TRBV2; D is unresolved. The V gene lost 5 bases and the J gene lost 4 bases, with 11 bases spanning the gap. In germline, CDR1 is SNHLY, CDR2 FYNNEI. The CDR3 runs to 13 residues. The CDR3 is CASSRTIGYGYTF. As DNA, the CDR3 is TGTGCCAGCAGTCGGACGATCGGCTATGGCTACACCTTC.

The chain couples TRBV19 to TRBJ1-6, with 7 bases that match TRBD1. Germline V lookup: CDR1 LNHDA, CDR2 SQIVND (reference sequence). With 3 bases clipped from V and 0 bases from J, the junction kept 5 bases outside the gene matches. CDR3 size: 17 residues. This CDR3 is CASSIGQDFSYNSPLHF. The CDR3 DNA reads TGTGCCAGTAGTATTGGACAGGACTTCTCCTATAATTCACCCCTCCACTTT.

The genes are TRBV5-1 and TRBJ2-1; no definite D call. V dropped 1 base and J dropped 10 bases, with 15 bases sitting between them. Germline lookup yields CDR1 SGHRS and CDR2 YFSETQ. The CDR3 sequence is 14 residues long. The CDR3 nucleotides read TGCGCCAGCAGCTTGTATACCCTGACGAACGAGCAGTTCTTC. Translating gives CASSLYTLTNEQFF.

The rearrangement joins TRBV6-6 to TRBJ1-2, with D unresolved. The CDR3 loop spans 11 amino acids. V dropped 0 bases and J dropped 6 bases, with 2 bases sitting between them. The germline gives CDR1 MNHNY, CDR2 SVGAGI (reference sequence). CDR3 in amino acids: CASSYSNGYTF. CDR3 coding DNA: TGTGCCAGCAGTTACTCGAATGGCTACACCTTC.

This clone has a handful of counts. The gene calls are TRBV4-2 and TRBJ1-4, with D possibly TRBD1 on 5 matching bases. Germline lookup yields CDR1 LGHNA and CDR2 YNFKEQ. CDR3 length equals 15 residues. V gave up 0 bases and J gave up 5 bases, with 10 bases separating them. The CDR3: CASSQDPGGNEKLFF. The CDR3 bases are TGTGCCAGCAGCCAAGATCCGGGGGGGAATGAAAAACTGTTTTTT.

This chain joins TRBV25-1 and TRBJ2-3, with D maybe TRBD1 (5 bases). In germline, CDR1 is MGHDK, CDR2 SYGVNS. CDR3 size: 15 residues. V lost 1 base to trimming and J lost 4 bases, with 12 bases between them. The CDR3 loop reads CASSESKGFADTQYF. The CDR3 DNA reads TGTGCCAGCAGTGAATCTAAGGGGTTTGCAGATACGCAGTATTTT. The whole variable domain, filled in from reference TRBV25-1 and TRBJ2-3, reads EADIYQTPRYLVIGTGKKITLECSQTMGHDKMYWYQQDPGMELHLIHYSYGVNSTEKGDLSSESTVSRIRTEHFPLTLESARPSHTSQYLCASSESKGFADTQYFGPGTRLTVL.

Points on this clone: This same CDR3 is encoded by further DNA sequences in the sample. CDR3 in amino acids: CASRVDRSYEQYF. The CDR3 coding sequence is TGTGCCAGCAGGGTAGACAGATCCTACGAGCAGTACTTC. The gene calls are TRBV2 and TRBJ2-7, with D perhaps TRBD1 (5 bases). The V end was cut by 6 bases, the J end by 1 base, with 10 bases between. The CDR3 consists of 13 residues. Germline V gene lookup returns CDR1 SNHLY and CDR2 FYNNEI.

This clone occurred a few times. The chain recombines TRBV4-2 with TRBJ2-1, with unresolved D. Trimming removed 3 bases at V and 2 bases at J, with 17 bases between. This CDR3 contains 17 residues. Germline CDR1 and CDR2: LGHNA and YNFKEQ. DNA for the CDR3: TGTGCCAGCAGCCAGGCTGGACCGGCCCTGGCCTACAATGAGCAGTTCTTC. Residues: CASSQAGPALAYNEQFF.

This clone is categorized as medium-sized (0.01 to 0.1%). The chain employs TRBV20-1 and TRBJ2-5; D gene unclear. Germline values: CDR1 DFQATT, CDR2 SNEGSKA (reference sequence). Trimming pared 2 bases from V and 5 bases from J, leaving 6 bases between. The CDR3 totals 11 residues. The CDR3 nucleotides read TGCAGTGCTAGACTAGGGGAGACCCAGTACTTC. It translates to CSARLGETQYF.

Ten or more counts support this clone. As DNA, the CDR3 is TGTGCCAGCAGCCAAAGACGGGTTGGCAATGAGCAGTTCTTC. Translated, it gives CASSQRRVGNEQFF. This chain uses TRBV11-3 with TRBJ2-1, with no clear D. CDR3 length: 14 residues. The ends were cut back, 5 bases at V and 6 bases at J, with 14 bases in the middle. Germline V gene lookup returns CDR1 SGHNT and CDR2 YENEEA.

The V and J genes are TRBV19 and TRBJ2-3; 7 nucleotides match TRBD2. This CDR3 has 14 amino acids. From germline, CDR1 is LNHDA and CDR2 SQIVND (reference sequence). The V segment lost 6 bases and the J segment 2 bases; nucleotides outside the gene matches: 5. The CDR3 DNA is TGTGCCAGTAGCCCCGCGGGGGACACAGATACGCAGTATTTT. Residues: CASSPAGDTDTQYF.

The chain recombines TRBV5-4 with TRBJ1-2; no clear D gene. Trimming shortened V by 5 bases and J by 5 bases, and 13 bases separated the two germline ends. Germline V CDR1 and CDR2: SGHNT, YYREEE (reference sequence). The CDR3 has 13 amino acids. The CDR3 spells CASSSTGIYGYTF. The DNA of the CDR3 is TGTGCCAGCAGTTCAACGGGGATATATGGCTACACCTTC.

The chain has TRBV18 and TRBJ2-5; weak D call: TRBD2 (5 bases). The ends were cut back, 4 bases at V and 2 bases at J, with 11 bases in the middle. This CDR3 region has 14 residues. In germline, CDR1 is KGHSH, CDR2 LQKENI. The CDR3 nucleotides are TGTGCCAGCTCACTTAGCTCGGGGCAAGAGACCCAGTACTTC. It encodes CASSLSSGQETQYF. The variable domain in full, completed from reference TRBV18 and TRBJ2-5, reads NAGVMQNPRHLVRRRGQEARLRCSPMKGHSHVYWYRQLPEEGLKFMVYLQKENIIDESGMPKERFSAEFPKEGPSILRIQQVVRGDSAAYFCASSLSSGQETQYFGPGTRLLVL.

J is TRBJ2-2 and V is TRBV27; tentative D call: TRBD2 (6 bases). Trimming pared 3 bases from V and 1 base from J, leaving 12 bases between. This CDR3 region has 16 residues. Germline loops: CDR1 MNHEY, CDR2 SMNVEV (reference sequence). Here the CDR3 reads CASSFTGLENTGELFF. CDR3 coding DNA: TGTGCCAGCAGTTTTACGGGACTCGAGAACACCGGGGAGCTGTTTTTT.

V and J are TRBV19 and TRBJ2-2; D uncertain. The CDR3 is made up of 17 amino acids. Trimming left V 3 bases short and J 5 bases short, with 19 bases between. CDR1 and CDR2 (germline): LNHDA, SQIVND (reference sequence). The CDR3 is CASSIPPQSPRTGELFF. The CDR3 region has the DNA TGTGCCAGTAGTATTCCCCCCCAGAGCCCTAGGACCGGGGAGCTGTTTTTT.

V gene TRBV5-4 combines with J gene TRBJ2-3; the match to TRBD1 covers 7 bases. Germline assignment: CDR1 SGHNT and CDR2 YYREEE (reference sequence). The CDR3 has 14 residues. V trimming: 4 bases; J trimming: 5 bases; junction bases outside the gene matches: 7. CDR3 sequence (DNA): TGTGCCAGCAGCCCGACAGGGACCAGAGATACGCAGTATTTT. Encoded protein: CASSPTGTRDTQYF.

The chain couples TRBV18 to TRBJ1-1, with D perhaps TRBD1 (5 bases). The CDR3 is 15 amino acids. V lost 6 bases, J lost 1 base, and 15 bases lay in between. Germline CDR1 is KGHSH and CDR2 is LQKENI. Here the CDR3 DNA reads TGTGCCAGCTCCCAGCTGGGACGGGAGAACACTGAAGCTTTCTTT. As protein: CASSQLGRENTEAFF. Based on the CDR3 plus reference TRBV18 and TRBJ1-1, the full variable domain is NAGVMQNPRHLVRRRGQEARLRCSPMKGHSHVYWYRQLPEEGLKFMVYLQKENIIDESGMPKERFSAEFPKEGPSILRIQQVVRGDSAAYFCASSQLGRENTEAFFGQGTRLTVV.

This clone was counted between two and nine times. This chain connects TRBV6-7 to TRBJ2-3, with 9 nucleotides matching TRBD2. Being an ORF, TRBV6-7 has a function that is uncertain. V lost 2 bases to trimming and J lost 4 bases; unmatched junction nucleotides: 13. This CDR3 has 18 amino acids. CDR3 DNA sequence: TGTGCCAGCAGTTACCCGAGCCCGGGCGGGGGGGCCCCAGATACGCAGTATTTT. As protein: CASSYPSPGGGAPDTQYF.

J is TRBJ1-1 and V is TRBV7-9; possible D gene TRBD1, 5 bases. From germline, CDR1 is SEHNR and CDR2 FQNEAQ (reference sequence). V was shortened by 2 bases and J by 1 base, with 8 bases between the two germline ends. The CDR3 spans 14 residues. The CDR3 spells CASSLQGRNTEAFF. CDR3 coding DNA: TGTGCCAGCAGCTTACAGGGCCGGAACACTGAAGCTTTCTTT.

This chain connects TRBV7-9 to TRBJ1-2; D is unclear. The CDR3 length is 14 residues. Germline V gene data show CDR1 as SEHNR and CDR2 as FQNEAQ (reference sequence). V was clipped by 8 bases and J by 3 bases, with 16 bases between them. CDR3 DNA sequence: TGTGCCAGCGACCGGCCCCCGGAGGACTATGGCTACACCTTC. Its translation is CASDRPPEDYGYTF.

This clone showed up just a few times. This chain uses TRBV6-1 with TRBJ2-6; D remains ambiguous. The CDR3 is 13 amino acids. Germline-derived CDR1 and CDR2 are MNHNS and SASEGT. Trimming removed 3 bases from V and 1 base from J, with 1 base in between. CDR3 sequence: CASSDSGANVLTF. CDR3 DNA: TGTGCCAGCAGTGATTCTGGGGCCAACGTCCTGACTTTC.

This clone has a handful of counts. The rearrangement uses TRBV5-6 and TRBJ2-7, with 7 bases aligning to TRBD2. Germline loops: CDR1 SGHDT, CDR2 YYEEEE. After removal of 4 bases from V and 0 bases from J, the junction contained 7 bases not matched to a gene. This CDR3 region has 15 residues. The CDR3 is CASSVSGPSSYEQYF. The CDR3 coding sequence is TGTGCCAGCAGCGTTAGCGGGCCTAGCTCCTACGAGCAGTACTTC.

The chain recombines TRBV6-5 with TRBJ2-2, with a possible D match to TRBD1 (7 bases). The CDR3 covers 15 residues. Trimming stripped 6 bases from V and 7 bases from J, with 18 bases between. Per the germline V gene, CDR1 is MNHEY and CDR2 is SVGAGI. The CDR3 DNA is TGTGCCAGCAGATCGTACAGGGGCGGGATCGGGGAGCTGTTTTTT. Its translation: CASRSYRGGIGELFF.

The V gene is TRBV7-2, the J gene TRBJ2-7, with 10 bases lining up with TRBD1. The germline CDR1 and CDR2 sequences are SGHTA and FQGNSA. The V gene end was trimmed by 6 bases and the J gene end by 5 bases; junction bases not matched to a gene: 4. The CDR3 loop spans 13 amino acids. Here the CDR3 reads CASRSGQGDEQYF. CDR3 DNA: TGTGCCAGCAGATCAGGACAGGGGGACGAGCAGTACTTC.

The genes are TRBV11-2 and TRBJ1-4, with D perhaps TRBD1 (6 bases). The germline V and J ends were trimmed by 2 bases and 8 bases, with 12 bases remaining between them. Looked up from germline, CDR1 is SGHAT and CDR2 is FQNNGV. This CDR3 is 14 amino acids long. The CDR3 region is CASSLNTGNEKLFF. The CDR3 coding sequence is TGTGCCAGCAGCTTAAACACAGGGAACGAAAAACTGTTTTTT. The variable domain in full, completed from reference TRBV11-2 and TRBJ1-4, reads EAGVAQSPRYKIIEKRQSVAFWCNPISGHATLYWYQQILGQGPKLLIQFQNNGVVDDSQLPKDRFSAERLKGVDSTLKIQPAKLEDSAVYLCASSLNTGNEKLFFGSGTQLSVL.

The chain is built from TRBV7-2 and TRBJ2-7; D gene ambiguous. The V gene's germline CDR1 is SGHTA and CDR2 FQGNSA. The CDR3 spans 14 residues. The ends were cut back, 1 base at V and 2 bases at J, with 9 bases in the middle. CDR3 coding DNA: TGTGCCAGCAGCTTAGACAGTAACACCTACGAGCAGTACTTC. Protein sequence: CASSLDSNTYEQYF.

The chain recombines TRBV11-3 with TRBJ2-5, with D tentatively TRBD1 (6 bases). The CDR3 extends over 14 amino acids. The germline gives CDR1 SGHNT, CDR2 YENEEA. Trimming pared 1 base from V and 4 bases from J, leaving 10 bases between. Written as DNA, the CDR3 is TGTGCCAGCAGCTTAGGGGACACCCCAGAGACCCAGTACTTC. As protein: CASSLGDTPETQYF.

This clone was picked up a small number of times. The chain carries TRBV6-1 and TRBJ2-3; 13 positions agree with TRBD2. The length of the CDR3 is 18 residues. Germline CDR1 is MNHNS and CDR2 is SASEGT. V lost 3 bases to trimming and J lost 0 bases; unmatched junction nucleotides: 6. CDR3 amino acids: CASSETSGGFTSTDTQYF. The CDR3 bases are TGTGCCAGCAGTGAGACTAGCGGGGGGTTTACTAGCACAGATACGCAGTATTTT.

The chain is built from TRBV4-3 and TRBJ2-1, with 8 bases identical to TRBD2. The germline V gene encodes CDR1 LGHNA and CDR2 YSLEER. V lost 7 bases, J lost 6 bases, and 11 bases stayed unmatched. The CDR3 is 15 residues long. CDR3 region: CASKDLAGIRNEQFF. In DNA form, the CDR3 reads TGCGCCAGCAAAGATCTAGCGGGTATACGCAATGAGCAGTTCTTC.